These 11 T cell receptor beta chains were all obtained from the same sample, sequenced in a study of cytomegalovirus exposure and HLA in healthy donors. The data were produced by immunoSEQ multiplex PCR, yet TCRdb's version contains in-frame clones alone and is incomplete. Here the sample spans 150,000 to 200,000 clones, roughly 84% being singletons. Sequencing was done on a sample of PBMCs. The origin of the receptors is a woman aged 18-29 years in good health and CMV-seropositive.

The chain couples TRBV15 to TRBJ2-2; 9 bases are a match to TRBD2. Trimming removed 6 bases from V and 6 bases from J; junction bases left unmatched: 8. The germline V gene encodes CDR1 LNHNV and CDR2 YYDKDF (reference sequence). This CDR3 contains 15 residues. CDR3 sequence (DNA): TGTGCCACCAGAGGCGGGGGGGCGGGGGCCGGGGAGCTGTTTTTT. Translated, it gives CATRGGGAGAGELFF. Combining the CDR3 with reference TRBV15 and TRBJ2-2 gives the whole variable domain DAMVIQNPRYQVTQFGKPVTLSCSQTLNHNVMYWYQQKSSQAPKLLFHYYDKDFNNEADTPDNFQSRRPNTSFCFLDIRSPGLGDTAMYLCATRGGGAGAGELFFGEGSRLTVL.

The chain combines TRBV2 with TRBJ2-2; D remains ambiguous. Germline V lookup: CDR1 SNHLY, CDR2 FYNNEI. CDR3 length: 16 amino acids. V was pared by 6 bases and J by 5 bases, with 19 bases between. The CDR3, as DNA: TGTGCCAGCAGCCCCTACCCACTTCTCGAGACCGGGGAGCTGTTTTTT. This translates into CASSPYPLLETGELFF.

The chain employs TRBV18 and TRBJ1-5, with D unclear. Germline CDR1 and CDR2: KGHSH and LQKENI. The CDR3 totals 13 residues. V was clipped by 6 bases and J by 7 bases, with 13 bases between them. Written as DNA, the CDR3 is TGTGCCAGCTCCCGAGAGGACTACCAGCCCCAGCATTTT. It is translated as CASSREDYQPQHF.

In its sample, this clone was seen many times. This chain joins TRBV4-3 and TRBJ2-2, with D tentatively TRBD2 (6 bases). With 0 bases removed from V and 6 bases from J, the gap between germline ends came to 11 bases. The CDR3 is 15 amino acids. CDR1 LGHNA and CDR2 YSLEER come from the germline V gene. CDR3 protein: CASSQDYGGSGELFF. DNA for the CDR3: TGCGCCAGCAGCCAAGATTACGGGGGATCCGGGGAGCTGTTTTTT.

The chain joins TRBV19 to TRBJ1-1; 8 nucleotides align to TRBD1. The junction had 6 bases not matched to a gene; V was cut back by 4 bases and J by 2 bases. The CDR3 has 15 amino acids. Looked up from germline, CDR1 is LNHDA and CDR2 is SQIVND (reference sequence). CDR3 sequence: CASSTTGQANTEAFF. The CDR3 DNA follows: TGTGCCAGTAGTACCACGGGACAGGCAAACACTGAAGCTTTCTTT.

J is TRBJ2-7 and V is TRBV2; D is unclear. With 2 bases removed from V and 6 bases from J, the gap between germline ends came to 11 bases. Germline V lookup: CDR1 SNHLY, CDR2 FYNNEI. The CDR3 extends over 13 amino acids. For the CDR3, the DNA is TGTGCCAGCAGTGAACCCCACAGTTGCGAGCAGTACTTC. Its protein product is CASSEPHSCEQYF.

V gene TRBV5-6 combines with J gene TRBJ2-7; 8 bases are a match to TRBD1. With V trimmed by 4 bases and J by 5 bases, 8 bases remained unmatched. Germline V gives CDR1 SGHDT, CDR2 YYEEEE. The CDR3 has 14 amino acids. The CDR3 nucleotides read TGTGCCAGCAGCCCCATGCGACAGGGGAACGAGCAGTACTTC. It encodes CASSPMRQGNEQYF. Using reference TRBV5-6 and TRBJ2-7 for the parts outside the CDR3, the full variable domain is DAGVTQSPTHLIKTRGQQVTLRCSPKSGHDTVSWYQQALGQGPQFIFQYYEEEERQRGNFPDRFSGHQFPNYSSELNVNALLLGDSALYLCASSPMRQGNEQYFGPGTRLTVT.

The rearrangement links TRBV19 to TRBJ1-1; 7 bases fit TRBD1. This CDR3 contains 15 residues. V lost 5 bases to trimming and J lost 2 bases; unmatched junction nucleotides: 8. Germline values: CDR1 LNHDA, CDR2 SQIVND (reference sequence). CDR3: CASSLGTVPNTEAFF. The CDR3 DNA sequence: TGTGCCAGTAGTTTAGGGACAGTCCCCAACACTGAAGCTTTCTTT.

V gene TRBV27 combines with J gene TRBJ1-2, with a weak D call TRBD1 (6 bases). This CDR3 comprises 15 residues. Trimming shortened V by 6 bases and J by 4 bases, and 18 bases separated the two germline ends. The germline V gene has CDR1 MNHEY and CDR2 SMNVEV (reference sequence). The CDR3 loop is CASRTILGGSYGYTF. In DNA, the CDR3 is TGTGCCAGCAGGACGATACTAGGGGGTAGCTATGGCTACACCTTC.

The chain combines TRBV15 with TRBJ1-5; TRBD1 is a possible D gene (6 bases). V was clipped by 3 bases and J by 3 bases, with 12 bases between them. Germline V gene lookup returns CDR1 LNHNV and CDR2 YYDKDF (reference sequence). This CDR3 is 15 amino acids long. The CDR3 DNA is TGTGCCACCAGCAGCCTTACAGGGTCCAATCAGCCCCAGCATTTT. It specifies CATSSLTGSNQPQHF.

The rearrangement uses TRBV6-5 and TRBJ2-4; D gene unclear. Germline assignment: CDR1 MNHEY and CDR2 SVGAGI. Trimming removed 2 bases from V and 1 base from J, with 12 bases in between. The CDR3 runs to 16 residues. This CDR3 reads CASSYTAGSAKNIQYF. The CDR3 coding sequence is TGTGCCAGCAGTTACACGGCCGGGTCGGCCAAAAACATTCAGTACTTC.